The 32 T cell receptor beta chains below come from one sample, sequenced in a study of shared clonotypes between healthy human individuals. Assay: immunoSEQ multiplex PCR; the TCRdb copy retains only in-frame clones and omits some. The data show over 2 million clones, roughly 94% seen once. The sequenced material came from naive CD4+ T cells sorted from blood. Subset indicated: CD45RA+ positively selected. These receptors all come from a man between 18 and 29 years old in good health.

Remarks on this clone: Other DNA sequences from this sample encode an identical CDR3 as well. The chain employs TRBV5-4 and TRBJ1-2, with no clear D. The length of the CDR3 is 13 residues. Trimming took 0 bases from V and 2 from J, leaving 5 bases between them. Germline CDR1 SGHNT, CDR2 YYREEE (reference sequence). CDR3 sequence reads: CASSLDSNYGYTF. Here the CDR3 DNA reads TGTGCCAGCAGCTTGGACAGCAACTATGGCTACACCTTC. The whole variable domain, remainder taken from reference TRBV5-4 and TRBJ1-2, is ETGVTQSPTHLIKTRGQQVTLRCSSQSGHNTVSWYQQALGQGPQFIFQYYREEENGRGNFPPRFSGLQFPNYSSELNVNALELDDSALYLCASSLDSNYGYTFGSGTRLTVV.

J is TRBJ2-2 and V is TRBV10-3; 9 nucleotides agree with TRBD1. Looked up from germline, CDR1 is ENHRY and CDR2 is SYGVKD. The CDR3 has 16 residues. V lost 3 bases to trimming and J lost 6 bases; unmatched junction nucleotides: 8. The DNA of the CDR3 is TGTGCCATCAGTGAAGCGGGACAGGGTATAGCCGGGGAGCTGTTTTTT. It encodes CAISEAGQGIAGELFF.

This rearrangement joins TRBV28 to TRBJ1-6, with D possibly TRBD1 on 6 matching bases. CDR1 is MDHEN, CDR2 SYDVKM, per germline. This CDR3 spans 14 amino acids. Trimming shortened V by 9 bases and J by 6 bases, and 15 bases separated the two germline ends. CDR3 DNA: TGTGCCAGTTGTACACAGGGAGGTAATTCACCCCTCCACTTT. This sequence encodes CASCTQGGNSPLHF.

This chain uses TRBV5-1 with TRBJ1-1; 7 bases fit TRBD1. J was trimmed by 2 bases and V by 4 bases; bases with no gene match: 11. This CDR3 is built from 16 residues. Germline CDR1 and CDR2: SGHRS and YFSETQ. The CDR3 reads CASSGDSQGKNTEAFF. The CDR3 nucleotides are TGCGCCAGCAGCGGGGACAGCCAGGGGAAAAACACTGAAGCTTTCTTT. The variable domain in full, completed from reference TRBV5-1 and TRBJ1-1, reads KAGVTQTPRYLIKTRGQQVTLSCSPISGHRSVSWYQQTPGQGLQFLFEYFSETQRNKGNFPGRFSGRQFSNSRSEMNVSTLELGDSALYLCASSGDSQGKNTEAFFGQGTRLTVV.

The V and J genes are TRBV5-1 and TRBJ2-2; D possibly uses TRBD1 or TRBD2 (6 bases each). V lost 4 bases to trimming and J lost 7 bases, with 17 bases between them. The CDR3 spans 15 residues. The germline gives CDR1 SGHRS, CDR2 YFSETQ. CDR3 DNA: TGCGCCAGCAGCGACGGGGGCGTCGAGAACGGGGAGCTGTTTTTT. Its protein is CASSDGGVENGELFF.

The V gene is TRBV19, the J gene TRBJ1-2; TRBD1 aligns across 7 bases. Germline V gene lookup returns CDR1 LNHDA and CDR2 SQIVND (reference sequence). With 2 bases clipped from V and 5 bases from J, the junction kept 5 bases outside the gene matches. The length of the CDR3 is 14 residues. CDR3 DNA sequence: TGTGCCAGTAGTATAACGACAGGGTTATATGGCTACACCTTC. Protein: CASSITTGLYGYTF.

The count of this clone is one. The chain recombines TRBV30 with TRBJ2-1; weak D call: TRBD2 (6 bases). The germline CDR1 and CDR2 sequences are GTSNPN and SVGIG (reference sequence). The CDR3 loop spans 13 amino acids. Trimming cost V 5 bases and J 0 bases, with 8 bases left between them. The CDR3 is CAWDGGSYNEQFF. CDR3 DNA sequence: TGTGCCTGGGACGGGGGCTCCTACAATGAGCAGTTCTTC. The whole variable domain, remainder taken from reference TRBV30 and TRBJ2-1, is SQTIHQWPATLVQPVGSPLSLECTVEGTSNPNLYWYRQAAGRGLQLLFYSVGIGQISSEVPQNLSASRPQDRQFILSSKKLLLSDSGFYLCAWDGGSYNEQFFGPGTRLTVL.

This CDR3 is CASSLTGQGKNEQFF. The CDR3 coding sequence is TGTGCCAGCAGCTTAACGGGCCAGGGCAAAAATGAGCAGTTCTTC. The chain recombines TRBV7-9 with TRBJ2-1; weak D call: TRBD1 (5 bases). The CDR3 has 15 residues. With 2 bases removed from V and 7 bases from J, the gap between germline ends came to 15 bases. The germline V gene encodes CDR1 SEHNR and CDR2 FQNEAQ (reference sequence).

The chain carries TRBV9 and TRBJ1-2; 12 bases match TRBD1. The germline gives CDR1 SGDLS, CDR2 YYNGEE. This CDR3 has 15 residues. V was pared by 0 bases and J by 7 bases, with 4 bases of the junction left unmatched. The CDR3 nucleotides read TGTGCCAGCAGCGTAGTGGGACAGGGGGCGGGTGGCTACACCTTC. Translation gives CASSVVGQGAGGYTF. Full variable domain (outside the CDR3, taken from reference TRBV9 and TRBJ1-2): DSGVTQTPKHLITATGQRVTLRCSPRSGDLSVYWYQQSLDQGLQFLIQYYNGEERAKGNILERFSAQQFPDLHSELNLSSLELGDSALYFCASSVVGQGAGGYTFGSGTRLTVV.

The rearrangement uses TRBV9 and TRBJ2-7; 7 bases match TRBD2. With V trimmed by 0 bases and J by 2 bases, 5 bases remained unmatched. Germline CDR1 and CDR2: SGDLS and YYNGEE. The CDR3 is 15 amino acids. Here the CDR3 reads CASSVGGRSTYEQYF. The CDR3 region has the DNA TGTGCCAGCAGCGTAGGCGGGAGATCGACCTACGAGCAGTACTTC.

The chain is built from TRBV7-2 and TRBJ2-4; TRBD2 agrees at 9 bases. J was trimmed by 6 bases and V by 4 bases; bases with no gene match: 7. The CDR3 covers 15 residues. Germline lookup yields CDR1 SGHTA and CDR2 FQGNSA. The CDR3 bases are TGTGCCAGCAGCTCCCAGGCGACTAGCGGAAACATTCAGTACTTC. It yields the protein CASSSQATSGNIQYF.

V is TRBV10-1 and J is TRBJ1-1; D is unresolved. The germline V gene has CDR1 WNHNN and CDR2 SYGVQD (reference sequence). This CDR3 comprises 15 residues. With 2 bases removed from V and 10 bases from J, the gap between germline ends came to 20 bases. CDR3 protein: CASSEAGIPPVGAFF. CDR3 bases: TGCGCCAGCAGTGAGGCGGGGATCCCCCCCGTTGGAGCTTTCTTT.

The chain has TRBV7-2 and TRBJ2-1, with 8 bases identical to TRBD2. The CDR3 has 17 residues. V lost 3 bases and J lost 8; bases outside the gene matches: 15. Germline assignment: CDR1 SGHTA and CDR2 FQGNSA. DNA for the CDR3: TGTGCCAGCAGCTTTAGGTCCGCAGCGGGAGTAGGCCATGAGCAGTTCTTC. Its protein product is CASSFRSAAGVGHEQFF.

This clone was detected only once. CDR3 region: CASSLERPADTQYF. CDR3 nucleotides: TGCGCCAGCAGCTTGGAAAGGCCTGCAGATACGCAGTATTTT. The chain combines TRBV5-1 with TRBJ2-3; unclear D gene. In germline, CDR1 is SGHRS, CDR2 YFSETQ. CDR3 size: 14 residues. The germline V and J ends were trimmed by 0 bases and 4 bases, with 9 bases remaining between them. The whole variable domain, remainder taken from reference TRBV5-1 and TRBJ2-3, is KAGVTQTPRYLIKTRGQQVTLSCSPISGHRSVSWYQQTPGQGLQFLFEYFSETQRNKGNFPGRFSGRQFSNSRSEMNVSTLELGDSALYLCASSLERPADTQYFGPGTRLTVL.

The CDR3 protein is CASSLFGNEQFF. CDR3 coding DNA: TGTGCCAGCAGCTTATTCGGCAATGAGCAGTTCTTC. The V call is TRBV5-6, the J call TRBJ2-1; D unresolved. The germline gives CDR1 SGHDT, CDR2 YYEEEE. The CDR3 has 12 amino acids. V dropped 2 bases and J dropped 6 bases, with 6 bases sitting between them.

This chain joins TRBV10-1 and TRBJ2-4, with a possible D match to TRBD1 (5 bases). Germline CDR1 WNHNN, CDR2 SYGVQD (reference sequence). This CDR3 is built from 15 residues. The V end was cut by 3 bases, the J end by 2 bases, with 11 bases between. The CDR3 loop is CASSEQQGSKNIQYF. CDR3 in DNA: TGCGCCAGCAGTGAACAGCAGGGATCCAAAAACATTCAGTACTTC.

The chain uses TRBV28 and TRBJ1-6; 9 nucleotides match TRBD1. Germline CDR1 MDHEN, CDR2 SYDVKM. The CDR3 is 13 residues long. J gave up 8 bases and V 11 bases, and 7 bases lay outside the gene matches. CDR3 nucleotide sequence: TGTGCCTCTAGGACAGGGGAATATTCACCCCTCCACTTT. Protein product: CASRTGEYSPLHF.

The chain couples TRBV7-6 to TRBJ2-7; perhaps TRBD2 as D (5 bases). Trimming cost V 1 base and J 1 base, with 8 bases left between them. CDR3 length equals 14 residues. Germline assignment: CDR1 SGHVS and CDR2 FNYEAQ. The CDR3 is CASSLVPGSYEQYF. The CDR3 nucleotides read TGTGCCAGCAGCTTAGTCCCGGGATCCTACGAGCAGTACTTC.

This clone has just one count. The rearrangement uses TRBV6-1 and TRBJ2-6; D gene uncertain. CDR1 and CDR2 (germline): MNHNS, SASEGT. V was shortened by 3 bases and J by 0 bases, with 18 bases between the two germline ends. The CDR3 has 19 amino acids. CDR3 sequence (DNA): TGTGCCAGCAGTGACCGGCCGGGCTTAGGAAACTCTGGGGCCAACGTCCTGACTTTC. Amino acids: CASSDRPGLGNSGANVLTF.

A single count supports this clone. V gene TRBV11-2 combines with J gene TRBJ2-7; unclear D gene. The V end lost 6 bases, the J end lost 1 base, and 13 bases lay between the germline ends. The CDR3 totals 14 residues. Germline CDR1 is SGHAT and CDR2 is FQNNGV. Written as DNA, the CDR3 is TGTGCCAGCAGTTTCCTGATCCTGTCCTACGAGCAGTACTTC. This translates into CASSFLILSYEQYF.

The rearrangement joins TRBV4-1 to TRBJ1-1; TRBD1 agrees at 8 bases. V lost 8 bases to trimming and J lost 6 bases; unmatched junction nucleotides: 11. CDR1 is MGHRA and CDR2 is YSYEKL in the germline V gene. This CDR3 has 14 amino acids. As DNA, the CDR3 is TGCGCCAGCCGAAGACAGGGGAGTATGGCTGAAGCTTTCTTT. This encodes CASRRQGSMAEAFF.

The chain recombines TRBV10-3 with TRBJ1-2, with TRBD1 as a possible D gene (6 bases). The CDR3 runs to 14 residues. V gave up 3 bases and J gave up 2 bases, with 10 bases separating them. Germline assignment: CDR1 ENHRY and CDR2 SYGVKD. Here the CDR3 DNA reads TGTGCCATCAGTGATTCCAGGGGAAACTATGGCTACACCTTC. This codes for CAISDSRGNYGYTF.

A word on this clone: The sample has other DNA sequences that encode this CDR3 too. The chain carries TRBV7-2 and TRBJ1-1; D gene ambiguous. Germline assignment: CDR1 SGHTA and CDR2 FQGNSA. The CDR3 has 13 amino acids. The ends were cut back, 4 bases at V and 3 bases at J, with 9 bases in the middle. The DNA of the CDR3 is TGTGCCAGCAGCTCTGGTCGCGACACTGAAGCTTTCTTT. Amino acid sequence: CASSSGRDTEAFF. Variable domain in full (rest from reference TRBV7-2 and TRBJ1-1): GAGVSQSPSNKVTEKGKDVELRCDPISGHTALYWYRQSLGQGLEFLIYFQGNSAPDKSGLPSDRFSAERTGGSVSTLTIQRTQQEDSAVYLCASSSGRDTEAFFGQGTRLTVV.

This sequence joins TRBV2 and TRBJ1-6; possibly TRBD1 for D (5 bases). This CDR3 contains 14 residues. Germline-derived CDR1 and CDR2 are SNHLY and FYNNEI. The germline V and J ends were trimmed by 7 bases and 7 bases, with 14 bases remaining between them. The CDR3 sequence: CASNIDSRNSPLHF. CDR3 bases: TGTGCCAGCAATATAGACAGCAGGAATTCACCCCTCCACTTT. Variable domain in full (rest from reference TRBV2 and TRBJ1-6): EPEVTQTPSHQVTQMGQEVILRCVPISNHLYFYWYRQILGQKVEFLVSFYNNEISEKSEIFDDQFSVERPDGSNFTLKIRSTKLEDSAMYFCASNIDSRNSPLHFGNGTRLTVT.

The chain employs TRBV30 and TRBJ1-5, with 10 bases matching TRBD1. V shed 4 bases, J shed 4 bases, and the junction held 4 bases outside the gene matches. The CDR3 extends over 14 amino acids. Germline CDR1 GTSNPN, CDR2 SVGIG (reference sequence). The CDR3 is CAWKEGQGNQPQHF. DNA of the CDR3: TGTGCCTGGAAGGAGGGACAGGGGAATCAGCCCCAGCATTTT.

This chain uses TRBV2 with TRBJ2-5, with D possibly matching TRBD1 (6 bases). The germline V gene encodes CDR1 SNHLY and CDR2 FYNNEI. Trimming shortened V by 9 bases and J by 2 bases, and 13 bases separated the two germline ends. This CDR3 comprises 13 residues. In nucleotides, the CDR3 is TGTGCCAGTATGAGAGGGGGACAAGAGACCCAGTACTTC. As protein: CASMRGGQETQYF. Together with reference TRBV2 and TRBJ2-5, the CDR3 gives the full variable domain: EPEVTQTPSHQVTQMGQEVILRCVPISNHLYFYWYRQILGQKVEFLVSFYNNEISEKSEIFDDQFSVERPDGSNFTLKIRSTKLEDSAMYFCASMRGGQETQYFGPGTRLLVL.

This chain joins TRBV6-6 and TRBJ2-7, with a weak D call TRBD1 (5 bases). Germline V gene sequence: CDR1 MNHNY, CDR2 SVGAGI (reference sequence). The CDR3 is made up of 16 amino acids. Trimming cost V 6 bases and J 1 base, with 19 bases left between them. This chain's CDR3 is CASSPRQSRHSYEQYF. CDR3 DNA: TGTGCCAGCAGCCCTCGACAGTCCAGGCATTCCTACGAGCAGTACTTC.

The count of this clone is one. CDR3 amino acids: CASEGGGYGYTF. In nucleotides, the CDR3 is TGTGCCAGTGAAGGAGGGGGCTATGGCTACACCTTC. The J gene is TRBJ1-2, the V gene TRBV6-5, with D possibly TRBD1 on 6 matching bases. From germline, CDR1 is MNHEY and CDR2 SVGAGI. This CDR3 contains 12 residues. Trimming left V 9 bases short and J 4 bases short, with 12 bases between.

This clone was seen a single time. The rearrangement links TRBV28 to TRBJ2-1; 9 bases align to TRBD1. V lost 4 bases and J lost 8; bases outside the gene matches: 3. This CDR3 contains 13 residues. From germline, CDR1 is MDHEN and CDR2 SYDVKM. DNA of the CDR3: TGTGCCAGCAGTTCATGGACAGGGGATGAGCAGTTCTTC. Translating it yields CASSSWTGDEQFF.

This chain links TRBV28 with TRBJ1-1; D call uncertain. The germline gives CDR1 MDHEN, CDR2 SYDVKM. There are 13 residues in the CDR3. The germline V and J ends were trimmed by 6 bases and 0 bases, with 8 bases remaining between them. For the CDR3, the DNA is TGTGCCAGCAGACAACAAATGAACACTGAAGCTTTCTTT. Its translation is CASRQQMNTEAFF.

The chain links TRBV4-3 to TRBJ1-2; no clear D gene. The CDR3 runs 14 residues. Trimming cost V 0 bases and J 1 base, with 6 bases left between them. Germline-derived CDR1 and CDR2 are LGHNA and YSLEER. This CDR3 is CASSQEGYNYGYTF. CDR3 nucleotides: TGCGCCAGCAGCCAAGAGGGGTATAACTATGGCTACACCTTC.

This chain's CDR3 is CSVVGQGGTGELFF. The CDR3 DNA is TGCAGCGTGGTCGGACAGGGGGGGACCGGGGAGCTGTTTTTT. J is TRBJ2-2 and V is TRBV29-1, with 10 nucleotides matching TRBD1. The germline V gene encodes CDR1 SQVTM and CDR2 ANQGSEA. V lost 6 bases, J lost 5 bases, and 6 bases stayed unmatched. This CDR3 region has 14 residues.